The T cell receptor beta chain described here comes from a study of shared clonotypes between healthy human individuals. Authors' methods: Filtering of immunoSEQ junctional sequences could not match full-length read filtering. Clones were sequenced by immunoSEQ multiplex PCR, and TCRdb holds only the in-frame ones, with some missing. V, J and clone size were drawn from that table, and D and trimming were deduced from the DNA. The sample lists more than 550,000 clones, about 91% occurring once. The ends lost 0 bases at V and 5 bases at J; junction bases unmatched: 2. The germline CDR1 and CDR2 sequences are SGHNT and YYREEE (reference sequence). This CDR3 is built from 15 residues. Turning to this clone: The antigen is unknown.

Naive-designated CD8 cells lacked CD45RO, were positively enriched for CCR7, and omitted terminally differentiated effector memory CD45RA+ cells. The study drew its donors from healthy HIV-negative adults without recent acute infections or vaccinations. Points from the study as a whole: Represented genetic and exposure-history diversity was restricted by having few donors.

The chain couples TRBV5-4 to TRBJ2-7, with TRBD2 matching over 13 bases. This TCR was recovered from a young man in good health. Sequences were obtained from naive CD8+ T cells sorted from blood. The chain's CDR3 is CASSLVGLAGDEQYF. In DNA form, the CDR3 reads TGTGCCAGCAGCTTGGTAGGACTAGCGGGAGACGAGCAGTACTTC.